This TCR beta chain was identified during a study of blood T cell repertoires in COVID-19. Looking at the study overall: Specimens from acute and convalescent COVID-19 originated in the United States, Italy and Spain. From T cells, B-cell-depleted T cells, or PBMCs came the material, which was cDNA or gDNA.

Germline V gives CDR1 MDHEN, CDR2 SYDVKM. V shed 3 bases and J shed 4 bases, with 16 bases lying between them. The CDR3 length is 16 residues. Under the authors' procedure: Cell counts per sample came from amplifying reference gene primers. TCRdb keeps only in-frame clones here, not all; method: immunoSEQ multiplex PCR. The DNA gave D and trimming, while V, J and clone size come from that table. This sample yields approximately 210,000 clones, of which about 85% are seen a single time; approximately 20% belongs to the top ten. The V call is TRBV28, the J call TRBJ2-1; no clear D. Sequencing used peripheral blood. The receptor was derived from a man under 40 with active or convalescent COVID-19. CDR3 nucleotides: TGTGCCAGCAGTTTTTTCTCCCCTCGGTCATACAATGAGCAGTTCTTC. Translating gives CASSFFSPRSYNEQFF.